This TCR beta chain was retrieved from a study of cytomegalovirus exposure and HLA in healthy donors. Study-wide context: T cells numbering some 170 million yielded some 110 million unique TCR beta sequences in an earlier analysis. General observations from the study: Confirmation was obtained in vitro that a few CMV-associated chains are specific for CMV antigens. In an earlier analysis, most TCR beta V segments were productive about 87% or about 30% of the time.

Worth noting for this clone: Its antigen is undetermined.

PCR primers comprised 60 Vbeta and 13 Jbeta primers. The assay was immunoSEQ multiplex PCR, and TCRdb's table has in-frame clones only and misses some. Of about 140,000 clones listed, roughly 68% are singletons. The receptor was derived from a man aged 25 to 40 in good health and CMV-seropositive. The sample comprised PBMCs.

The CDR3 spells CASSPGTGSTYEQYF. CDR3 DNA: TGTGCCAGCAGCCCGGGGACAGGGAGCACCTACGAGCAGTACTTC. This sequence joins TRBV9 and TRBJ2-7, with 9 bases lining up with TRBD1. The CDR3 loop spans 15 amino acids. The ends lost 4 bases at V and 2 bases at J; junction bases unmatched: 7. Germline CDR1 and CDR2: SGDLS and YYNGEE. The whole variable domain, remainder taken from reference TRBV9 and TRBJ2-7, is DSGVTQTPKHLITATGQRVTLRCSPRSGDLSVYWYQQSLDQGLQFLIQYYNGEERAKGNILERFSAQQFPDLHSELNLSSLELGDSALYFCASSPGTGSTYEQYFGPGTRLTVT.